The 21 T cell receptor beta chains presented below share a single source sample, sequenced in a study of T cells in localized non-small cell lung cancer. Assay: immunoSEQ multiplex PCR; the TCRdb copy retains only in-frame clones and omits some. In the table there are approximately 1,800 clones, 20% to 30% of which are singletons. The specimen was normal lung tissue next to the tumor, collected before any cancer treatment. These receptors were taken from a male donor aged 60 or over with stage II lung adenocarcinoma.

Only a few counts were recorded for this clone. This chain connects TRBV5-1 to TRBJ2-5; a possible D gene is TRBD1 (6 bases). Germline V gene data show CDR1 as SGHRS and CDR2 as YFSETQ. The CDR3 runs to 15 residues. With 1 base removed from V and 5 bases from J, the gap between germline ends came to 15 bases. This CDR3 reads CASSLMSGVAETQYF. The CDR3 DNA follows: TGCGCCAGCAGCTTGATGTCAGGGGTTGCGGAGACCCAGTACTTC.

This clone appeared a few times. The rearrangement uses TRBV6-1 and TRBJ2-7; D remains ambiguous. Germline lookup yields CDR1 MNHNS and CDR2 SASEGT. The V gene lost 0 bases and the J gene lost 7 bases, with 13 bases spanning the gap. The CDR3 extends over 14 amino acids. The CDR3 sequence: CASSEALQLREQYF. CDR3 bases: TGTGCCAGCAGTGAAGCGCTTCAACTCCGGGAGCAGTACTTC.

The chain combines TRBV5-5 with TRBJ2-7; 13 bases are shared with TRBD2. After removal of 2 bases from V and 3 bases from J, the junction contained 2 bases not matched to a gene. CDR3 size: 15 residues. Germline V gives CDR1 SGHKS, CDR2 YYEKEE (reference sequence). The CDR3 bases are TGTGCCAGCAGCTTAAGACTAGCGGGAGGCTACGAGCAGTACTTC. Translating it yields CASSLRLAGGYEQYF.

This chain links TRBV12-5 with TRBJ2-1; TRBD1 might be the D (6 bases). This CDR3 has 14 residues. The germline CDR1 and CDR2 sequences are LGHNT and FRNRAP. Trimming stripped 1 base from V and 3 bases from J, with 7 bases between. CDR3 amino acids: CASGLGQVYNEQFF. The CDR3 DNA reads as TGTGCTAGTGGTTTGGGACAGGTCTACAATGAGCAGTTCTTC.

Of note for this clone: Sequence at one end of the junction differs from germline and may be a read error. Here the CDR3 reads CASSLGPSNNEQFF. CDR3 sequence (DNA): TGCGCCAGCAGCTTAGGACCCTCCAACAATGAGCAGTTCTTC. The V call is TRBV5-1, the J call TRBJ2-1; D remains ambiguous. From germline, CDR1 is SGHRS and CDR2 YFSETQ. The CDR3 loop spans 14 amino acids. Using reference TRBV5-1 and TRBJ2-1 for the parts outside the CDR3, the full variable domain is KAGVTQTPRYLIKTRGQQVTLSCSPISGHRSVSWYQQTPGQGLQFLFEYFSETQRNKGNFPGRFSGRQFSNSRSEMNVSTLELGDSALYLCASSLGPSNNEQFFGPGTRLTVL.

The V call is TRBV28, the J call TRBJ2-7, with D perhaps matching TRBD1 or TRBD2 (5 bases each). Trimming stripped 11 bases from V and 0 bases from J, with 26 bases between. Germline values: CDR1 MDHEN, CDR2 SYDVKM. The length of the CDR3 is 17 residues. CDR3 region: CAGGVVTGTQSSYEQYF. DNA for the CDR3: TGTGCCGGGGGAGTGGTTACCGGGACCCAAAGCTCCTACGAGCAGTACTTC.

This clone has only a few counts. One end of the junction fails to match germline, which may point to a read error. The DNA of the CDR3 is TGTGCCATCAGTGTAGGCTTAGCCACAGATACGCAGTATTTT. Protein product: CAISVGLATDTQYF. The rearrangement uses TRBV6-8 and TRBJ2-3; D gene unclear. CDR1 and CDR2 from the germline V gene are MNHGY and SAAAGT. This CDR3 has 14 residues.

This rearrangement joins TRBV5-1 to TRBJ2-3; 13 bases are shared with TRBD2. CDR3 length equals 16 residues. The V and J ends lost 4 bases and 0 bases, in that order; junction bases with no gene match: 2. CDR1 is SGHRS and CDR2 is YFSETQ in the germline V gene. The CDR3 is CASSPGLAGSTDTQYF. DNA for the CDR3: TGCGCCAGCAGCCCGGGACTAGCGGGAAGCACAGATACGCAGTATTTT.

This chain joins TRBV18 and TRBJ1-5; D call uncertain. Germline V lookup: CDR1 KGHSH, CDR2 LQKENI. Trimming stripped 2 bases from V and 7 bases from J, with 12 bases between. The CDR3 is 14 amino acids. The CDR3 region is CASSPSLGRQPQHF. Written as DNA, the CDR3 is TGTGCCAGCTCACCAAGCCTGGGGAGGCAGCCCCAGCATTTT.

The chain recombines TRBV28 with TRBJ1-1; no clear D gene. Deletions cut 5 bases from V and 2 bases from J, with 9 bases between. Germline CDR1 reads MDHEN; CDR2 reads SYDVKM. CDR3 length equals 13 residues. The CDR3 loop is CASSGSANTEAFF. The CDR3 DNA is TGTGCCAGCAGTGGCTCAGCAAACACTGAAGCTTTCTTT.

V is TRBV6-8 and J is TRBJ2-7; no clear D. The germline V gene encodes CDR1 MNHGY and CDR2 SAAAGT. There are 12 residues in the CDR3. The germline V and J ends were trimmed by 6 bases and 0 bases, with 6 bases remaining between them. The CDR3 bases are TGTGCCAGCAGCCCTGCCTCCTACGAGCAGTACTTC. Translating gives CASSPASYEQYF.

This chain connects TRBV19 to TRBJ2-1, with TRBD2 matching 7 bases. Germline V gives CDR1 LNHDA, CDR2 SQIVND (reference sequence). The trim removed 2 bases at V and 16 bases at J, leaving 8 bases unmatched. The length of the CDR3 is 12 residues. This CDR3 is CASSIREGGKFF. The DNA of the CDR3 is TGTGCCAGTAGTATAAGGGAGGGCGGGAAATTCTTC.

The chain is built from TRBV6-8 and TRBJ2-1; 9 bases align to TRBD1. With V trimmed by 5 bases and J by 7 bases, 6 bases remained unmatched. The CDR3 length is 14 residues. Germline CDR1 reads MNHGY; CDR2 reads SAAAGT. CDR3 in DNA: TGTGCCAGCAGTCTAACAGGGGGCTGGAATGAGCAGTTCTTC. Translating gives CASSLTGGWNEQFF.

This clone was seen only once. The chain recombines TRBV19 with TRBJ2-1; tentatively, D is TRBD2 (6 bases). V was clipped by 7 bases and J by 10 bases, with 20 bases between them. CDR3 size: 14 residues. The germline V gene has CDR1 LNHDA and CDR2 SQIVND (reference sequence). CDR3 bases: TGTGCCAGTACAACGGGAGTATCCGTCCGCGAGCAGTTCTTC. This gives the protein CASTTGVSVREQFF.

V gene TRBV25-1 combines with J gene TRBJ2-7, with TRBD2 matching 9 bases. Unmatched junction bases numbered 12, after V lost 1 base and J lost 5 bases. CDR3 length: 17 residues. CDR1 is MGHDK, CDR2 SYGVNS, per germline. The CDR3 protein is CASSEFGGRANSHEQYF. CDR3 DNA sequence: TGTGCCAGCAGTGAATTTGGCGGGAGGGCCAATAGTCACGAGCAGTACTTC.

This clone was seen only a few times. The chain carries TRBV11-3 and TRBJ2-1; D might be TRBD2 (5 bases). V was trimmed by 5 bases and J by 2 bases, leaving 16 bases between them. The CDR3 runs 16 residues. Germline lookup yields CDR1 SGHNT and CDR2 YENEEA. CDR3 DNA: TGTGCCAGCAGCCTGAATATGCGGGTCACCTACAATGAGCAGTTCTTC. This sequence encodes CASSLNMRVTYNEQFF.

The chain uses TRBV11-3 and TRBJ2-5; no clear D. V lost 1 base, J lost 0 bases, and 12 bases lay in between. The length of the CDR3 is 16 residues. The germline V gene has CDR1 SGHNT and CDR2 YENEEA. The CDR3 reads CASSLVLVGDQETQYF. The CDR3 DNA follows: TGTGCCAGCAGCTTAGTACTCGTGGGCGACCAAGAGACCCAGTACTTC.

This clone was picked up a small number of times. The chain employs TRBV11-3 and TRBJ2-1, with a possible D match to TRBD2 (6 bases). This CDR3 is 14 amino acids long. From germline, CDR1 is SGHNT and CDR2 YENEEA. The germline V and J ends were trimmed by 5 bases and 11 bases, with 19 bases remaining between them. The chain's CDR3 is CASSLEGGRDKQFF. The CDR3 DNA reads as TGTGCCAGCAGCCTCGAAGGAGGGCGAGACAAGCAGTTCTTC.

This clone rates as large. The DNA of the CDR3 is TGTGCCAGCAGTTTACCCAAAGGGGCAAGGGAAGCTTTCTTT. Protein: CASSLPKGAREAFF. V usage is TRBV28 and J usage is TRBJ1-1; possibly TRBD1 for D (5 bases). The CDR3 is made up of 14 amino acids. V shed 2 bases and J shed 8 bases, with 15 bases lying between them. Germline V gene lookup returns CDR1 MDHEN and CDR2 SYDVKM.

This clone is classed as medium-sized. The chain has TRBV19 and TRBJ2-7; perhaps D is TRBD1 or TRBD2 (5 bases each). This CDR3 has 14 amino acids. The V gene's germline CDR1 is LNHDA and CDR2 SQIVND (reference sequence). The V gene lost 4 bases and the J gene lost 4 bases, with 14 bases spanning the gap. The CDR3 loop reads CASSTDWDGYEQYF. In nucleotides, the CDR3 is TGTGCCAGTAGTACCGACTGGGACGGTTACGAGCAGTACTTC.

The V call is TRBV29-1, the J call TRBJ2-7; TRBD1 matches at 7 bases. Germline values: CDR1 SQVTM, CDR2 ANQGSEA. The CDR3 consists of 13 residues. The V segment lost 3 bases and the J segment 6 bases; nucleotides outside the gene matches: 8. The DNA for the CDR3 is TGCAGCGTTGATTTTGAGGGGGCGGGCGAGCAGTACTTC. This gives the protein CSVDFEGAGEQYF.